The 25 T cell receptor beta chains in this list originate from one sample, sequenced in a study of T cells in women clearing cervical HPV infection. The assay was immunoSEQ multiplex PCR, and TCRdb's table has in-frame clones only and misses some. In all, the sample yields tens of thousands of clones. Source material: blood buffy coat. The receptor source for this set is a woman between 18 and 70 years old with a cervical HPV16 infection that either progressed to CIN3+ or cleared (not recorded which).

Turning to this clone: Coverage ceases 3 residues before the CDR3 finishes, and the germline J gene fills in the end. J is TRBJ2-5 and V is TRBV13; 8 bases agree with TRBD1. Trimming cost V 4 bases and J 0 bases; bases outside gene matches: 7. CDR3 size: 16 residues. Germline V CDR1 and CDR2: PRHDT, FYEKMQ (reference sequence). The DNA read from the CDR3 is TGTGCCAGCAGCTCCGCCGGACAGGGAGACCAAGAGACC. Its protein is CASSSAGQGDQET. The CDR3 reads in full as CASSSAGQGDQETQYF.

The CDR3 region is CAWSSPPTGERYEQYF. The CDR3 bases that were read are TGTGCCTGGAGTTCCCCCCCGACAGGGGAGAGGTACGAG. The V call is TRBV30, the J call TRBJ2-7; 8 nucleotides match TRBD1. The DNA ends 3 residues before the CDR3 does, and the rest of the CDR3 is filled in from the germline J gene. V dropped 2 bases and J dropped 4; count of bases not matched to a gene: 13. Per the germline V gene, CDR1 is GTSNPN and CDR2 is SVGIG (reference sequence). The CDR3 spans 16 residues.

CDR3 bases read: TGTGCCAGCAGAGCACGTTCAATGAGCAATCAGCCC. Protein sequence: CASRARSMSNQP. The CDR3, in full, reads CASRARSMSNQPQHF. This chain joins TRBV6-2 or TRBV6-3 and TRBJ1-5; unclear D gene. The read comes to an end 3 residues before the CDR3 does, leaving the germline J gene to fill in the end. The CDR3 covers 15 residues. V shed 6 bases and J shed 1 base, with 13 bases lying between them. Germline V gives CDR1 MNHEY, CDR2 SVGEGT.

Note on this clone: The sequence runs out 3 residues before the end of the CDR3; the remainder is reconstructed from the germline J gene. The chain employs TRBV9 and TRBJ2-3; 7 nucleotides agree with TRBD2. Germline CDR1 and CDR2: SGDLS and YYNGEE. CDR3 size: 16 residues. With 4 bases clipped from V and 0 bases from J, the junction kept 8 bases outside the gene matches. Partial CDR3 DNA: TGTGCCAGCAGCCAACTGAGCGGGGTTAGCACAGATACG. Translating gives CASSQLSGVSTDT. The entire CDR3 protein reads CASSQLSGVSTDTQYF.

About this clone itself: The junction shows a germline mismatch at one end, possibly a read error. The read halts 3 residues ahead of the CDR3 end, with the missing end drawn from the germline J gene. The rearrangement joins TRBV18 to TRBJ2-1; no clear D. This CDR3 comprises 15 residues. Germline CDR1 reads KGHSH; CDR2 reads LQKENI. CDR3 sequence: CASSPLTDSYNEQFF. CDR3 DNA (partial): TGTGCCAGCTCCCCACTCACAGACTCCTACAATGAG.

A word on this clone: The read finishes 3 residues shy of the CDR3 end, and the germline J gene is used to complete it. The chain carries TRBV28 and TRBJ1-4; 9 bases map to TRBD1. The CDR3 length is 15 residues. The germline CDR1 and CDR2 sequences are MDHEN and SYDVKM. The V segment lost 6 bases and the J segment 5 bases; nucleotides outside the gene matches: 7. The covered CDR3 bases are TGTGCCAGCAGCACCGACAGGGGGTTGAATGAAAAA. Translation: CASSTDRGLNEK. The entire CDR3 protein is CASSTDRGLNEKLFF.

Regarding this clone: The DNA ends 3 residues before the CDR3 does, and the rest of the CDR3 is filled in from the germline J gene. The chain joins TRBV3-1 (or the pseudogene TRBV3-2) to TRBJ2-7, with D perhaps TRBD2 (5 bases). The CDR3 contains 12 residues. CDR1 is LGHDT and CDR2 is YNNKEL in the germline V gene (reference sequence). Trimming shortened V by 5 bases and J by 5 bases, and 10 bases separated the two germline ends. Incomplete CDR3 DNA: TGTGCCAGCAGCATCCGGGGAGACGAG. Its protein is CASSIRGDE. Given in full, the CDR3 is CASSIRGDEQYF.

For this clone: The CDR3 is cut off 3 residues early in the read; its end comes from the germline J gene. The rearrangement uses TRBV20-1 and TRBJ2-5, with 7 positions matching TRBD2. The CDR3 totals 15 residues. V shed 1 base, J shed 5 bases, and the junction held 10 bases outside the gene matches. CDR1 DFQATT and CDR2 SNEGSKA come from the germline V gene (reference sequence). The CDR3 is CSARGTGLGGETQYF. The sequenced part of the CDR3 DNA is TGCAGTGCTAGAGGGACTGGTTTGGGGGGGGAGACC.

On this clone: The read is 3 residues too short to cover the CDR3 end, so that end is filled in from the germline J gene. This chain links TRBV7-6 with TRBJ2-5, with 9 positions matching TRBD2. Per the germline V gene, CDR1 is SGHVS and CDR2 is FNYEAQ. This CDR3 contains 17 residues. Trimming at V came to 1 base and at J to 5 bases, leaving 11 bases not matched to a gene. The CDR3 bases that were read are TGTGCCAGCAGCTTAGGGAGTCTTAGCGGGAGATGGGAGACC. This codes for CASSLGSLSGRWET. The entire CDR3 sequence reads CASSLGSLSGRWETQYF.

In the case of this clone: The read ends 3 residues shy of where the CDR3 ends; the end is completed using the germline J gene. The chain has TRBV3-1 (or the pseudogene TRBV3-2) and TRBJ2-3; 8 bases are shared with TRBD1. Germline loops: CDR1 LGHDT, CDR2 YNNKEL (reference sequence). V was clipped by 3 bases and J by 4 bases; unmatched bases: 9. The CDR3 is 16 amino acids. Partial CDR3 DNA: TGTGCCAGCAGCCACCACCACAGGGGGTCGTCAGATACG. Its protein product is CASSHHHRGSSDT. The entire CDR3 sequence reads CASSHHHRGSSDTQYF.

Note on this clone: The read halts 3 residues ahead of the CDR3 end, with the missing end drawn from the germline J gene. The chain is built from TRBV20-1 and TRBJ2-7; TRBD2 is a possible D gene (5 bases). The V gene lost 5 bases and the J gene lost 0 bases, with 11 bases spanning the gap. This CDR3 is built from 13 residues. Germline CDR1 DFQATT, CDR2 SNEGSKA (reference sequence). The CDR3 bases that were read are TGCAGTGCTGACACTAGGAGCTCCTACGAG. It is translated as CSADTRSSYE. The full CDR3 is CSADTRSSYEQYF.

A word on this clone: The CDR3 end lies 3 residues beyond the end of the read and is filled in from the germline J gene. The chain carries TRBV30 and TRBJ2-7; tentatively, D is TRBD2 (6 bases). Trimming cost V 2 bases and J 5 bases, with 10 bases left between them. The CDR3 is 12 residues long. Germline loops: CDR1 GTSNPN, CDR2 SVGIG (reference sequence). CDR3 bases read: TGTGCCTGGAGTCGGCTAGCGAACGAG. The encoded protein is CAWSRLANE. The complete CDR3 sequence is CAWSRLANEQYF.

A note on this clone: The read ends 3 residues before the CDR3 terminus; that terminus is restored from the germline J gene. The chain couples TRBV7-2 to TRBJ1-3; 7 bases map to TRBD1. This CDR3 has 15 amino acids. Looked up from germline, CDR1 is SGHTA and CDR2 is FQGNSA. Trimming took 2 bases from V and 3 from J; bases not matched to a gene: 4. The CDR3: CASSLRQGLGNTIYF. CDR3 bases read: TGTGCCAGCAGCTTAAGACAGGGTCTTGGAAACACC.

As for this clone: The DNA ends 3 residues before the CDR3 does, and the rest of the CDR3 is filled in from the germline J gene. The genes are TRBV6-1 and TRBJ2-7; 9 positions agree with TRBD2. Germline-derived CDR1 and CDR2 are MNHNS and SASEGT. Trimming cost V 4 bases and J 4 bases; bases outside gene matches: 8. This CDR3 comprises 15 residues. This chain's CDR3 is CASSVLLAGTYEQYF. Incomplete CDR3 DNA: TGTGCCAGCAGTGTCCTACTAGCGGGCACATACGAG.

On this clone: The sequence runs out 3 residues before the end of the CDR3; the remainder is reconstructed from the germline J gene. The chain employs TRBV5-1 and TRBJ1-5; D is possibly TRBD1 (6 bases). The length of the CDR3 is 14 residues. The V gene lost 4 bases and the J gene lost 7 bases, with 15 bases spanning the gap. CDR1 is SGHRS, CDR2 YFSETQ, per germline. The part of the CDR3 DNA that was read is TGCGCCAGCAGCATAACAGGGATGGAACAGCCC. Translating gives CASSITGMEQP. The CDR3 reads in full as CASSITGMEQPQHF.

In the case of this clone: The CDR3 is cut off 3 residues early in the read; its end comes from the germline J gene. This chain connects TRBV18 to TRBJ1-1; D call uncertain. Germline V gene lookup returns CDR1 KGHSH and CDR2 LQKENI. CDR3 length: 15 amino acids. The V end lost 0 bases, the J end lost 0 bases, and 8 bases lay between the germline ends. The CDR3 is CASSPPRAVNTEAFF. The covered CDR3 bases are TGTGCCAGCTCACCACCGAGAGCGGTGAACACTGAA.

On this clone: From the germline J gene comes the end of the CDR3, since the read stops 3 residues before it. This sequence joins TRBV7-9 and TRBJ1-2, with unresolved D. Germline V gene data show CDR1 as SEHNR and CDR2 as FQNEAQ (reference sequence). There are 15 residues in the CDR3. The chain's CDR3 is CASSSLAGDDHDYTF. CDR3 DNA (partial): TGTGCCAGCAGCTCACTAGCGGGAGATGACCACGAC. Full variable domain (remainder filled in from reference TRBV7-9 and TRBJ1-2): DTGVSQNPRHKITKRGQNVTFRCDPISEHNRLYWYRQTLGQGPEFLTYFQNEAQLEKSRLLSDRFSAERPKGSFSTLEIQRTEQGDSAMYLCASSSLAGDDHDYTFGSGTRLTVV.

With respect to this clone: From the germline J gene comes the end of the CDR3, since the read stops 3 residues before it. The J gene is TRBJ2-1, the V gene TRBV10-3, with 9 bases identical to TRBD2. This CDR3 spans 17 amino acids. Germline values: CDR1 ENHRY, CDR2 SYGVKD. Trimming cost V 0 bases and J 5 bases; bases outside gene matches: 8. This chain's CDR3 is CAISESRASGDNNEQFF. CDR3 DNA, as far as it was read: TGTGCCATCAGTGAGTCTAGGGCTAGCGGGGATAACAATGAG.

For this clone: The read halts 3 residues ahead of the CDR3 end, with the missing end drawn from the germline J gene. V and J are TRBV18 and TRBJ1-6; the match to TRBD1 covers 7 bases. The CDR3 length is 16 residues. Germline trimming cut 2 bases from V and 10 bases from J; bases unmatched to any gene: 11. Germline V lookup: CDR1 KGHSH, CDR2 LQKENI. This CDR3 is CASSPETGIGRSPLHF. The DNA read from the CDR3 is TGTGCCAGCTCACCAGAGACAGGGATTGGGAGATCACCC.

Details on this clone: Read coverage stops 3 residues before the CDR3 terminus; the germline J gene supplies the remainder. V and J are TRBV20-1 and TRBJ2-7; no clear D gene. The CDR3 runs 13 residues. With 3 bases removed from V and 0 bases from J, the gap between germline ends came to 9 bases. The germline gives CDR1 DFQATT, CDR2 SNEGSKA (reference sequence). Incomplete CDR3 DNA: TGCAGTGCTAGGTCCCTAGACTCCTACGAG. Translation gives CSARSLDSYE. Given in full, the CDR3 is CSARSLDSYEQYF.

Concerning this clone: With the read ending 3 residues before the CDR3 end, the germline J gene is used to fill in that end. The rearrangement links TRBV20-1 to TRBJ2-3; D not resolved. V lost 1 base and J lost 5, with 16 bases in between. The V gene's germline CDR1 is DFQATT and CDR2 SNEGSKA (reference sequence). This CDR3 has 15 amino acids. The CDR3 DNA, read in part, is TGCAGTGCTAGAGGATGGCCTAGAACGTTAGATACG. It codes for CSARGWPRTLDT. The entire CDR3 is CSARGWPRTLDTQYF.

A word on this clone: The DNA ends 3 residues before the CDR3 does, and the rest of the CDR3 is filled in from the germline J gene. The chain links TRBV29-1 to TRBJ2-5; 15 bases agree with TRBD2. The CDR3 consists of 16 residues. V gave up 1 base and J gave up 5 bases; unmatched junction bases: 5. CDR1 and CDR2 (germline): SQVTM, ANQGSEA. CDR3 bases read: TGCAGCGTTGAAGGGACTAGCGGGAGGGCCAGGGAGACC. The encoded protein is CSVEGTSGRARET. The whole CDR3 sequence reads CSVEGTSGRARETQYF.

About this clone itself: The read ends 3 residues shy of where the CDR3 ends; the end is completed using the germline J gene. The chain uses TRBV28 and TRBJ2-3; 8 bases line up with TRBD2. J lost 3 bases, V lost 3 bases, and 5 bases had no gene match. Germline CDR1 and CDR2: MDHEN and SYDVKM. The CDR3 runs to 15 residues. The CDR3 bases that were read are TGTGCCAGCAGTTTTACGGCGGGGGGAACAGATACG. Translation gives CASSFTAGGTDT. The full-length CDR3 reads as CASSFTAGGTDTQYF. Complete variable domain (other parts from reference TRBV28 and TRBJ2-3): DVKVTQSSRYLVKRTGEKVFLECVQDMDHENMFWYRQDPGLGLRLIYFSYDVKMKEKGDIPEGYSVSREKKERFSLILESASTNQTSMYLCASSFTAGGTDTQYFGPGTRLTVL.

Concerning this clone: One junction end disagrees with the germline gene, perhaps due to a read error. The CDR3 is CASSQDSTEYQPQHF. The sequenced CDR3 bases are TGCGCCAGCAGCCAAGATTCCACAGAGTATCAGCCC. The chain employs TRBV4-2 and TRBJ1-5, with D uncertain. With the read ending 3 residues before the CDR3 end, the germline J gene is used to fill in that end. In germline, CDR1 is LGHNA, CDR2 YNFKEQ. This CDR3 is 15 amino acids long.

About this clone: From the germline J gene comes the end of the CDR3, since the read stops 3 residues before it. The V call is TRBV24-1, the J call TRBJ2-3, with TRBD1 matching over 7 bases. This CDR3 is 16 amino acids long. V shed 3 bases and J 0 bases; nucleotides not matched to a gene: 5. Germline V CDR1 and CDR2: KGHDR, SFDVKD. The DNA read from the CDR3 is TGTGCCACCAGTGATCCGACAGGGCCTAGCACAGATACG. Residues: CATSDPTGPSTDT. The full CDR3 protein is CATSDPTGPSTDTQYF.